Sequencing of this T cell receptor beta chain was carried out in a study of blood T cell repertoires in COVID-19. Study-level background: COVID-19 samples from acute and convalescent phases originated in the United States, Italy and Spain.

From germline, CDR1 is SGHVS and CDR2 FQNEAQ. Trimming cost V 5 bases and J 2 bases, with 10 bases left between them. CDR3 length equals 14 residues. This table comes from immunoSEQ multiplex PCR, and its TCRdb copy is limited to in-frame clones, with some not included. The sample has 220,000 or so clones, 84% seen once; the top ten hold approximately 6.2%. This clone has a single count. The sample consisted of PBMCs or T cells enriched from blood (not recorded which). This clonotype was sampled from a woman in her 40s who had recovered from COVID-19. The chain joins TRBV7-8 to TRBJ1-3, with D possibly matching TRBD1 (6 bases). CDR3 in amino acids: CASSNTGTGNTIYF. CDR3 bases: TGTGCCAGCAGCAACACAGGGACTGGAAACACCATATATTTT. Full variable domain (remainder filled in from reference TRBV7-8 and TRBJ1-3): GAGVSQSPRYKVAKRGQDVALRCDPISGHVSLFWYQQALGQGPEFLTYFQNEAQLDKSGLPSDRFFAERPEGSVSTLKIQRTQQEDSAVYLCASSNTGTGNTIYFGEGSWLTVV.